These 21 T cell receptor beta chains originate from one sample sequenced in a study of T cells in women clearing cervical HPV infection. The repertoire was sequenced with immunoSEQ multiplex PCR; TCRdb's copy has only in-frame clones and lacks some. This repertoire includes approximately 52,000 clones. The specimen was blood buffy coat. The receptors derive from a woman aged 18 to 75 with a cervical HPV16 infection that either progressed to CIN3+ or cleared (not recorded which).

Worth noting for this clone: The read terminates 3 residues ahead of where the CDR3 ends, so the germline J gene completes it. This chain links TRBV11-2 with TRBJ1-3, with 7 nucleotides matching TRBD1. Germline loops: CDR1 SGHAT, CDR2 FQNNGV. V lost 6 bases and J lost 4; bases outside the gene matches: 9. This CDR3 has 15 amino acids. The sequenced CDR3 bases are TGTGCCAGCAGACAAACCGGGACAGCGGGAAACACC. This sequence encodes CASRQTGTAGNT. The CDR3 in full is CASRQTGTAGNTIYF.

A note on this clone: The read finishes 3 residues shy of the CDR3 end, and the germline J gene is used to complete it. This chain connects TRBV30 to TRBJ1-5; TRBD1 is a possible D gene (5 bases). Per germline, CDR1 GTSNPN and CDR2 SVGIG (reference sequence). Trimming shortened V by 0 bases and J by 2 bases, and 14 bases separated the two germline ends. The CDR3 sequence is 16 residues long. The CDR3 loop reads CAWSVPGEFGNQPQHF. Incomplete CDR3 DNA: TGTGCCTGGAGTGTACCGGGGGAGTTCGGCAATCAGCCC. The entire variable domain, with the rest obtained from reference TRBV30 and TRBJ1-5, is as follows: SQTIHQWPATLVQPVGSPLSLECTVEGTSNPNLYWYRQAAGRGLQLLFYSVGIGQISSEVPQNLSASRPQDRQFILSSKKLLLSDSGFYLCAWSVPGEFGNQPQHFGDGTRLSIL.

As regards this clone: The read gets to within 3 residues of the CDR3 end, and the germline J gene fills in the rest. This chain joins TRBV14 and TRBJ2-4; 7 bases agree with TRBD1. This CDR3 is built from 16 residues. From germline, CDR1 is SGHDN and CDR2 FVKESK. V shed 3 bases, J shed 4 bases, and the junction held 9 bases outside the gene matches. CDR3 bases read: TGTGCCAGCAGCCAGACAACATCGACAGGGAAAAACATT. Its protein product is CASSQTTSTGKNI. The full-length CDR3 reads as CASSQTTSTGKNIQYF.

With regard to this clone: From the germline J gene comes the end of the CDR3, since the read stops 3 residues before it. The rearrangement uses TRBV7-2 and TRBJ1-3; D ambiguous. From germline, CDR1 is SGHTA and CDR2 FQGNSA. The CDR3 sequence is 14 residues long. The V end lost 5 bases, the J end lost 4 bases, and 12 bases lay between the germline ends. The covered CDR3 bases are TGTGCCAGCAGCCCGATTGGCAGAGGAAACACC. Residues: CASSPIGRGNT. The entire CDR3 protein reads CASSPIGRGNTIYF. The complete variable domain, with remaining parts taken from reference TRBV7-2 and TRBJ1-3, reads GAGVSQSPSNKVTEKGKDVELRCDPISGHTALYWYRQSLGQGLEFLIYFQGNSAPDKSGLPSDRFSAERTGGSVSTLTIQRTQQEDSAVYLCASSPIGRGNTIYFGEGSWLTVV.

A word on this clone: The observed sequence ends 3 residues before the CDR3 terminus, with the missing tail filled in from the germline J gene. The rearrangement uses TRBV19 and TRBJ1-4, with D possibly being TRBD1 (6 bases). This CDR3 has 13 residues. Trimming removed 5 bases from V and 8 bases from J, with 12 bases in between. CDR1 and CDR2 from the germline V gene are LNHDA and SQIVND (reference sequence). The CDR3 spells CASSQDSGEKLFF. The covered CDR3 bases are TGTGCCAGTAGTCAGGACAGTGGAGAAAAA.

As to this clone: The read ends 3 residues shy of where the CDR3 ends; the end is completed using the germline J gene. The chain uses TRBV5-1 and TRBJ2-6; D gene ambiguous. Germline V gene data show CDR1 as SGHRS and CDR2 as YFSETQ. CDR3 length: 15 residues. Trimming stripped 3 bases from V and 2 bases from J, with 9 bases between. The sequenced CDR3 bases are TGCGCCAGCAGCTCATCAGTTGCTGGGGCCAACGTC. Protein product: CASSSSVAGANV. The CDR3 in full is CASSSSVAGANVLTF.

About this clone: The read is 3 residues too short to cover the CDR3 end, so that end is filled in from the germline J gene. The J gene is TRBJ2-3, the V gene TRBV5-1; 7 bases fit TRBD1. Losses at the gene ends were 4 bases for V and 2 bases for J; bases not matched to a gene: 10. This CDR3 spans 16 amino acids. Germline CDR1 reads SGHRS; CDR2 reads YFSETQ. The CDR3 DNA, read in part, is TGCGCCAGCAGCATACCGACAGGGAAGACCACAGATACG. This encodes CASSIPTGKTTDT. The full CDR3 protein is CASSIPTGKTTDTQYF.

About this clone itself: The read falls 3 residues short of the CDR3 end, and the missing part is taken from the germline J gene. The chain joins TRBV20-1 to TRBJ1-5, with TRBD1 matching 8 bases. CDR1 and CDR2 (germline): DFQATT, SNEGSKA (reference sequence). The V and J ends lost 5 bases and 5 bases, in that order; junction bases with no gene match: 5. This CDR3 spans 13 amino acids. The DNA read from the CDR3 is TGCAGTGCTTGGGGGACAGGCGATCAGCCC. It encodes CSAWGTGDQP. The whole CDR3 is CSAWGTGDQPQHF.

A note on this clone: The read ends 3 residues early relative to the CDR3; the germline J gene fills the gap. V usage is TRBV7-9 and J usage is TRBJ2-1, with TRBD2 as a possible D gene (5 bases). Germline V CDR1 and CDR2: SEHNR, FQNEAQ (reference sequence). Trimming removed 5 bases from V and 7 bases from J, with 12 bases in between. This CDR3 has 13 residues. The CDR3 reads CASSLTPGNEQFF. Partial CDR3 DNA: TGTGCCAGCAGCCTGACCCCGGGGAATGAG. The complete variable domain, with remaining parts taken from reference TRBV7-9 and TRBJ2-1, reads DTGVSQNPRHKITKRGQNVTFRCDPISEHNRLYWYRQTLGQGPEFLTYFQNEAQLEKSRLLSDRFSAERPKGSFSTLEIQRTEQGDSAMYLCASSLTPGNEQFFGPGTRLTVL.

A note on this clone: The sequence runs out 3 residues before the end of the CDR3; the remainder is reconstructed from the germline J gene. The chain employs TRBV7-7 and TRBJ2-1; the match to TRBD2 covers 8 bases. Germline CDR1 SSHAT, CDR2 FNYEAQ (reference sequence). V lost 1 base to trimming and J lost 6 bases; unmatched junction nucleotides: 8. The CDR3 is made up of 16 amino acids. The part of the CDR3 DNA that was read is TGTGCCAGCAGCTTAGAGGCGGGGGGCCCTTTCAATGAG. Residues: CASSLEAGGPFNE. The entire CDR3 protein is CASSLEAGGPFNEQFF. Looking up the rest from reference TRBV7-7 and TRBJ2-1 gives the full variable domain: GAGVSQSPRYKVTKRGQDVTLRCDPISSHATLYWYQQALGQGPEFLTYFNYEAQPDKSGLPSDRFSAERPEGSISTLTIQRTEQRDSAMYRCASSLEAGGPFNEQFFGPGTRLTVL.

The CDR3 DNA, read in part, is TGCGCCAGCAGCCAAGATGAGGCGCTAGGCACAGATACG. Protein: CASSQDEALGTDT. The whole CDR3 sequence reads CASSQDEALGTDTQYF. V is TRBV4-1 and J is TRBJ2-3; D not certain. The read terminates 3 residues ahead of where the CDR3 ends, so the germline J gene completes it. The germline V and J ends were trimmed by 0 bases and 1 base, with 11 bases remaining between them. Germline V CDR1 and CDR2: MGHRA, YSYEKL. This CDR3 region has 16 residues.

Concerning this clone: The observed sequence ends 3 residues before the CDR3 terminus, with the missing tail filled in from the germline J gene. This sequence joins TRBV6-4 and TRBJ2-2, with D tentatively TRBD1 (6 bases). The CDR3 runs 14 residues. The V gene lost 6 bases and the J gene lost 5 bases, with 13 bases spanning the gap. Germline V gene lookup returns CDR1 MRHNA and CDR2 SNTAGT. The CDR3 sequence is CASRQGLGTGELFF. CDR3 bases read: TGTGCCAGCAGACAGGGATTGGGGACCGGGGAG.

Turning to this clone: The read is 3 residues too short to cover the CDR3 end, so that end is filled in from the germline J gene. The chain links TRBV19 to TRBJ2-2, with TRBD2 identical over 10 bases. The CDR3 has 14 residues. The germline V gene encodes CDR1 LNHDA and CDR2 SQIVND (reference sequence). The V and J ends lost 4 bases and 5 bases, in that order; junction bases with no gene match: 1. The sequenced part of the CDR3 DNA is TGTGCCAGTAGTACTAGCGGGGGTACCGGGGAG. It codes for CASSTSGGTGE. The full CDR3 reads CASSTSGGTGELFF.

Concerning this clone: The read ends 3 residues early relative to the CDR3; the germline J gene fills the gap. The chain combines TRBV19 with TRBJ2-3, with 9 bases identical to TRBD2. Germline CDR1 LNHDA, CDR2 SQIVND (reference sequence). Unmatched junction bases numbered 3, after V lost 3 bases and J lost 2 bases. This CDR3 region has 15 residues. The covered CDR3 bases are TGTGCCAGTAGTATCGCGGGGGGGATCACAGATACG. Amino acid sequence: CASSIAGGITDT. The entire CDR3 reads CASSIAGGITDTQYF.

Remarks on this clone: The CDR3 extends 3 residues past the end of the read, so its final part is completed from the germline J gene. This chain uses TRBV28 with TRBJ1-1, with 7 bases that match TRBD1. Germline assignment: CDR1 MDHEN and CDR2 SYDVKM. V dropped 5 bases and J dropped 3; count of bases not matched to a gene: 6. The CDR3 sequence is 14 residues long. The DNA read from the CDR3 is TGTGCCAGCAGTACCCCGGGACAGCACACTGAA. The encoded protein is CASSTPGQHTE. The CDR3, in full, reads CASSTPGQHTEAFF.

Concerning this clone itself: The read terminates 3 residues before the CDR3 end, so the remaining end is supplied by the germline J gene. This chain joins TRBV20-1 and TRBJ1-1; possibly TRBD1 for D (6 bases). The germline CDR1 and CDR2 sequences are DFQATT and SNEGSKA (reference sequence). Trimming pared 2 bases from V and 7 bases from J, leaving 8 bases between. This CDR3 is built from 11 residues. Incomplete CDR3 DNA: TGCAGTGCTAGACGACAGGTTGAA. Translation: CSARRQVE. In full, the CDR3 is CSARRQVEAFF.

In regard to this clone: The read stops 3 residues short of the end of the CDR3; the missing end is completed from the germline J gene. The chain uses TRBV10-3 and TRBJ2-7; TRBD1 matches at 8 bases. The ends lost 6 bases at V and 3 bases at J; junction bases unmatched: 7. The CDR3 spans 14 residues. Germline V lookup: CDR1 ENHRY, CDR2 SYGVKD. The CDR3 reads CAIRRDRPFYEQYF. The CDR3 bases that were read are TGTGCCATCAGACGGGACAGGCCTTTCTACGAG.

CDR3 DNA, as far as it was read: TGTGCCAGTAGTATAGTAGGGCTAGCGGGACCCGGGGAG. Amino acids: CASSIVGLAGPGE. The entire CDR3 sequence reads CASSIVGLAGPGELFF. The chain employs TRBV19 and TRBJ2-2; 9 bases match TRBD2. The sequence runs out 3 residues before the end of the CDR3; the remainder is reconstructed from the germline J gene. Germline V gene sequence: CDR1 LNHDA, CDR2 SQIVND (reference sequence). With V trimmed by 1 base and J by 6 bases, 6 bases remained unmatched. The CDR3 is 16 residues long.

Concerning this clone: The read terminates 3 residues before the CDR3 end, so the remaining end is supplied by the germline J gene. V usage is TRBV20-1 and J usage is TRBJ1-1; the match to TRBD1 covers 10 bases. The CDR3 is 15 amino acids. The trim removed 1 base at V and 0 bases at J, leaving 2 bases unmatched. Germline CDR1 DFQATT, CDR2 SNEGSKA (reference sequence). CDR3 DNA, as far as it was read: TGCAGTGCTAGAGGAGGACAGGGGGTGAACACTGAA. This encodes CSARGGQGVNTE. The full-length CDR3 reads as CSARGGQGVNTEAFF.

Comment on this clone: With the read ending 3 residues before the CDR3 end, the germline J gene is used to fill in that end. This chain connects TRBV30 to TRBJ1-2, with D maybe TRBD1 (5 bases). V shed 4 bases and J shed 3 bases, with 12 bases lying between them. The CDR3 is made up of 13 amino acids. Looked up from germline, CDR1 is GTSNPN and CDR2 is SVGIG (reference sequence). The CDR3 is CAWTPTADYGYTF. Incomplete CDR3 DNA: TGTGCCTGGACGCCGACAGCCGACTATGGC.

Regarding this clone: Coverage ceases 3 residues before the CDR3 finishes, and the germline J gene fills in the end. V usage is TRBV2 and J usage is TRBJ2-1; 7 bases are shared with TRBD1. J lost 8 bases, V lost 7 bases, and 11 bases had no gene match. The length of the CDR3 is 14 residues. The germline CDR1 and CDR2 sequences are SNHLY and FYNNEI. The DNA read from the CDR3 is TGTGCCAGCAATCAACAGGGGAGAGGCGATGAG. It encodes CASNQQGRGDE. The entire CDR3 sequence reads CASNQQGRGDEQFF. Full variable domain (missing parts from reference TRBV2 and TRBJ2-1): EPEVTQTPSHQVTQMGQEVILRCVPISNHLYFYWYRQILGQKVEFLVSFYNNEISEKSEIFDDQFSVERPDGSNFTLKIRSTKLEDSAMYFCASNQQGRGDEQFFGPGTRLTVL.